A selection of T cell receptor beta chains follows, all from one sample in a study of STAT5B mutations in CD4+ large granular lymphocyte leukemia. Measured with immunoSEQ multiplex PCR; TCRdb has only the in-frame clones, and not every one. Of tens of thousands of clones listed, approximately 81% are singletons. Specimen: CD4+ T cells from blood buffy coats. These receptor sequences come from a human donor in good health. CDR3s include the opening cysteine and the closing phenylalanine or tryptophan. The order of the fields is D gene, clone size, V gene, J gene, CDR3 DNA, CDR3 protein. The D gene is left open where the match is weak. Clone size is given for some rows only: seen once, a few or many times, or a class if the clone is expanded.

TRBD1	NA	TRBV4-2	TRBJ1-1	TGTGCCAGCAGCCAAAGAGGCCCCTTCTCCGGGACAGGGGGCACTGAAGCTTTCTTT	CASSQRGPFSGTGGTEAFF
NA	NA	TRBV7-9	TRBJ1-2	TGTGCCAGCAGCTACGGGACAAAGTCTGAGGGCTACACCTTC	CASSYGTKSEGYTF
NA	few	TRBV7-9	TRBJ2-3	TGTGCCAGCAGCTACAGGGAAAGCACAGATACGCAGTATTTT	CASSYRESTDTQYF
NA	NA	TRBV6-5	TRBJ2-1	TGTGCCAGCTCATCAGGGGCAGGTGAGCAGTTCTTC	CASSSGAGEQFF
TRBD1	NA	TRBV28	TRBJ1-2	TGTGCCAGCGGACAGGGCGACTATGGCTACACCTTC	CASGQGDYGYTF
NA	NA	TRBV5-1	TRBJ1-5	TGCGCCAGCAGCTTTGGAGCAAGCGGTAGCAATCAGCCCCAGCATTTT	CASSFGASGSNQPQHF
NA	few	TRBV7-2	TRBJ2-7	TGTGCCAGCTCTAGCCCCCGGATTAGCTACGAGCAGTACTTC	CASSSPRISYEQYF
TRBD2	NA	TRBV30	TRBJ2-5	TGTGCCTGCTCGGGGGGAGAGACCCAGTACTTC	CACSGGETQYF
TRBD1	NA	TRBV19	TRBJ2-5	TGTGCCAGTAGTAGGACAGGGGTAGAGGAGACCCAGTACTTC	CASSRTGVEETQYF
NA	once	TRBV30	TRBJ2-3	TGTGCCTGGGAACCGGGACCCGGCACAGATACGCAGTATTTT	CAWEPGPGTDTQYF
NA	NA	TRBV7-2	TRBJ2-7	TGTGCCAGCAGAACTAGTTCTTACGAGCAGTACTTC	CASRTSSYEQYF
TRBD1	NA	TRBV6-5	TRBJ1-5	TGTGCCAGCAGTTTTAGGACAGGGGGCAACAATCAGCTCCAGCATTTT	CASSFRTGGNNQLQHF
NA	NA	TRBV29-1	TRBJ1-2	TGCAGCGACAGCCTGGCCTATGGCTACACCTTC	CSDSLAYGYTF
NA	once	TRBV14	TRBJ2-5	TGTGCCAGCAGCCAAGATCACGGGCGGTGGAGCGGGCAAGAGACCCAGTACTTC	CASSQDHGRWSGQETQYF
TRBD2	NA	TRBV9	TRBJ2-3	TGTGCCAGCAGCCCTGGGCTAGCGGGAGGAGCAGATACGCAGTATTTT	CASSPGLAGGADTQYF
TRBD2	NA	TRBV2	TRBJ2-5	TGTGCCAGCAGGTTTACTAGCGGGCCTCAAGAGACCCAGTACTTC	CASRFTSGPQETQYF
NA	NA	TRBV6-6	TRBJ2-1	TGTGCCAGTCAGGAGACTATCTCCTACAATGAGCAGTTCTTC	CASQETISYNEQFF
NA	NA	TRBV19	TRBJ1-1	TGTGCCAGTAGTCCGTTGACCCCGGAAAACACTGAAGCTTTCTTT	CASSPLTPENTEAFF
NA	NA	TRBV7-2	TRBJ2-2	TGTGCCAGCAGCGAGACGAGCGGCACGAACACCGGGGAGCTGTTTTTT	CASSETSGTNTGELFF
TRBD2	NA	TRBV10-3	TRBJ2-3	TGTGCCATCAGTGCGCAGTCCGGGGGGACAGATACGCAGTATTTT	CAISAQSGGTDTQYF
TRBD1	few	TRBV18	TRBJ1-2	TGTGCCAGCTCACCATCAGTTACAGGGGTTGGCTACACCTTC	CASSPSVTGVGYTF
NA	NA	TRBV5-6	TRBJ2-1	TGTGCCAGCAGCTTGTCCTCCCGGGCCCCGGGTTCGGAGTTCTTC	CASSLSSRAPGSEFF
NA	NA	TRBV6-5	TRBJ1-3	TGTGCCAGCAGTGCAGGGGCTATCTCTGGAAACACCATATATTTT	CASSAGAISGNTIYF
NA	NA	TRBV7-2	TRBJ2-7	TGTGCCAGCAGCTTACAGGGGTCAGATTACGAGCAGTACTTC	CASSLQGSDYEQYF
TRBD2	NA	TRBV6-1	TRBJ2-7	TGTGCCAGCAGTGAAGGGAGCGGGGGGCAGGACGAGCAGTACTTC	CASSEGSGGQDEQYF
NA	NA	TRBV7-2	TRBJ1-1	TGTGCCAGCAGCTTATCTTGGGGTAACACTGAAGCTTTCTTT	CASSLSWGNTEAFF
NA	NA	TRBV6-1	TRBJ1-5	TGTGCCAGCAGTGGGGGCACTTGGCAGCCCCAGCATTTT	CASSGGTWQPQHF
NA	few	TRBV9	TRBJ1-2	TGTGCCAGCAGCGCACCCCTTCCGGGACTACCTGGTGGTGGCTACACCTTC	CASSAPLPGLPGGGYTF
NA	NA	TRBV28	TRBJ1-2	TGTGCCAGCAGTGACCATCTTAGCCGGGGCCGTTATGGCTACACCTTC	CASSDHLSRGRYGYTF
TRBD1	once	TRBV19	TRBJ2-4	TGTGCCAGTAGTACTACAGGGGAATCAAACATTCAGTACTTC	CASSTTGESNIQYF
NA	few	TRBV7-2	TRBJ1-1	TGTGCCAGCAGCTTAAGGAATGAAGCTTTCTTT	CASSLRNEAFF
NA	NA	TRBV6-1	TRBJ2-2	TGTGCCAGCAGACCCGGGACAATCAGCACCGGGGAGCTGTTTTTT	CASRPGTISTGELFF
NA	once	TRBV5-1	TRBJ2-7	TGCGCCAGCAGCTTAGAGGACGAGCAGTACTTC	CASSLEDEQYF
TRBD1	NA	TRBV9	TRBJ2-6	TGTGCCAGCAGCCCACAGGGGGCGCCCTCTGGGGCCAACGTCCTGACTTTC	CASSPQGAPSGANVLTF
NA	NA	TRBV5-8	TRBJ1-5	TGTGCCAGCAGCTTGGGGGCGCGCGCTCAGCCCCAGCATTTT	CASSLGARAQPQHF
NA	few	TRBV19	TRBJ2-2	TGTGCCAGTAGCAATACCCAGGGGTCGAGCGGGGAGCTGTTTTTT	CASSNTQGSSGELFF
NA	NA	TRBV7-2	TRBJ1-3	TGTGCCAGCAGCTTTACCCCGAGCTCTGGAAACACCATATATTTT	CASSFTPSSGNTIYF
NA	NA	TRBV4-3	TRBJ2-7	TGCGCCAGCAGCCAAGATGTAGGGCCATACTACGAGCAGTACTTC	CASSQDVGPYYEQYF
TRBD2	NA	TRBV7-3	TRBJ2-7	TGTGCCAGCAGCTTCCGGGAGGCTCTCTACGAGCAGTACTTC	CASSFREALYEQYF
NA	NA	TRBV7-2	TRBJ2-1	TGTGCCAGCAGCTTAGGGGTGGGGCCCTACAATGAGCAGTTCTTC	CASSLGVGPYNEQFF
TRBD2	NA	TRBV30	TRBJ2-1	TGTGCCTGGACCCCCCATAGCGGGAGCGGTGAGCAGTTCTTC	CAWTPHSGSGEQFF
NA	NA	TRBV27	TRBJ2-6	TGTGCCACCCGGAAGACTGGGGCCAACGTCCTGACTTTC	CATRKTGANVLTF
TRBD1	few	TRBV7-9	TRBJ1-1	TGTGCCAGCAGTTTCGGGACAGGCCTCTCGAACACTGAAGCTTTCTTT	CASSFGTGLSNTEAFF
NA	NA	TRBV5-4	TRBJ2-1	TGTGCCACCGGTTTCGATGAGCAGTTCTTC	CATGFDEQFF
TRBD1	NA	TRBV18	TRBJ2-1	TGTGCCAGCTCAGCGGACAGGGGAGAATACAATGAGCAGTTCTTC	CASSADRGEYNEQFF
NA	NA	TRBV9	TRBJ2-4	TGTGCCAGCAGCGTAGACGGTAGCGCAAACATTCAGTACTTC	CASSVDGSANIQYF
NA	once	TRBV10-3	TRBJ1-1	TGTGCCATCAGTGAGTCGACCCAGGCTTACGCTTTCTTT	CAISESTQAYAFF
NA	NA	TRBV30	TRBJ1-5	TGTGCCTGGAGTGAACTCAGGGTAGGTCAGCCCCAGCATTTT	CAWSELRVGQPQHF
TRBD1	NA	TRBV19	TRBJ2-2	TGTGCCAGTAGTTGGACAGGGGGCGTTTCGAACACCGGGGAGCTGTTTTTT	CASSWTGGVSNTGELFF
NA	NA	TRBV18	TRBJ1-3	TGTGCCAGCTCACCGTTTCCCCTCTCTGGAAACACCATATATTTT	CASSPFPLSGNTIYF
TRBD2	NA	TRBV11-3	TRBJ2-1	TGTGCCAGCAGCTCCCGACTAGCGGATGAGCAGTTCTTC	CASSSRLADEQFF